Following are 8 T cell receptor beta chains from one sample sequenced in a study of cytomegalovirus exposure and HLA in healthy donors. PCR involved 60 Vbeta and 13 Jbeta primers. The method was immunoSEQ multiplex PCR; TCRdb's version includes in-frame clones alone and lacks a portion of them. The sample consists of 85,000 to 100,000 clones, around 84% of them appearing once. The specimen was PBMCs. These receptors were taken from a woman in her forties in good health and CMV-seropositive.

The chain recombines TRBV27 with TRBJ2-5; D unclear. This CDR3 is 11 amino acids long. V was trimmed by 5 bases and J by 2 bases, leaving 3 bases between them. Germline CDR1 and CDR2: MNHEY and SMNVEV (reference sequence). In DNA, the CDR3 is TGTGCCAGCAGTCATCAAGAGACCCAGTACTTC. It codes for CASSHQETQYF.

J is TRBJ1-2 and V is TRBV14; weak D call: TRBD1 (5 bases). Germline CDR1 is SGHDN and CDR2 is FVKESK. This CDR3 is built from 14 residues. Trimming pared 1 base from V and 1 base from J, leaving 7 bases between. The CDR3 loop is CASSQVGGNYGYTF. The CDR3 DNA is TGTGCCAGCAGCCAAGTCGGGGGTAACTATGGCTACACCTTC.

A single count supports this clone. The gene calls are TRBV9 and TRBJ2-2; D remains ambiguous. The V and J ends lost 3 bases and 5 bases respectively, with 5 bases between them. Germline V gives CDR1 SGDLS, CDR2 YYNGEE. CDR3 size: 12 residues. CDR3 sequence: CASSANTGELFF. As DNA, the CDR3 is TGTGCCAGCAGCGCCAATACCGGGGAGCTGTTTTTT.

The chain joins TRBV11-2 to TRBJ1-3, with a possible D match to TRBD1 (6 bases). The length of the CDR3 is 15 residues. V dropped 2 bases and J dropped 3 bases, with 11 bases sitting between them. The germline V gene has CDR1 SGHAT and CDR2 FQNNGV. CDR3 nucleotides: TGTGCCAGCAGCTTAACCAACAGGGATGGAAACACCATATATTTT. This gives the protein CASSLTNRDGNTIYF.

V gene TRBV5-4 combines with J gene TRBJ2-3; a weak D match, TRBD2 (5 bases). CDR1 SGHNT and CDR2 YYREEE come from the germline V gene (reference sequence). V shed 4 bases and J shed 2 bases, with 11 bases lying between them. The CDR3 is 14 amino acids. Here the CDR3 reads CASSLGLPTDTQYF. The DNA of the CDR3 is TGTGCCAGCAGCCTCGGACTGCCCACAGATACGCAGTATTTT. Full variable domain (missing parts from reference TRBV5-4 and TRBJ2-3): ETGVTQSPTHLIKTRGQQVTLRCSSQSGHNTVSWYQQALGQGPQFIFQYYREEENGRGNFPPRFSGLQFPNYSSELNVNALELDDSALYLCASSLGLPTDTQYFGPGTRLTVL.

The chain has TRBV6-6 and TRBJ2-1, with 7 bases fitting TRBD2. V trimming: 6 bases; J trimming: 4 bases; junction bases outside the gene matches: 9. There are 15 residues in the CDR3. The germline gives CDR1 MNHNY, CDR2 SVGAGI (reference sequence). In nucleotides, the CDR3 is TGTGCCAGCAGGCTAGCGGAGGCCAATTACAATGAGCAGTTCTTC. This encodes CASRLAEANYNEQFF.

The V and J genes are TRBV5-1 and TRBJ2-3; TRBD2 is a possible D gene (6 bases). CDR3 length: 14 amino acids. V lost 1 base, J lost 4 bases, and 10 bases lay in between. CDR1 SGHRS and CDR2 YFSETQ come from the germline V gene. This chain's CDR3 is CASSLSGEADTQYF. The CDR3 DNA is TGCGCCAGCAGCTTGTCGGGGGAAGCAGATACGCAGTATTTT. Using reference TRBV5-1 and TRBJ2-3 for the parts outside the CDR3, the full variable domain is KAGVTQTPRYLIKTRGQQVTLSCSPISGHRSVSWYQQTPGQGLQFLFEYFSETQRNKGNFPGRFSGRQFSNSRSEMNVSTLELGDSALYLCASSLSGEADTQYFGPGTRLTVL.

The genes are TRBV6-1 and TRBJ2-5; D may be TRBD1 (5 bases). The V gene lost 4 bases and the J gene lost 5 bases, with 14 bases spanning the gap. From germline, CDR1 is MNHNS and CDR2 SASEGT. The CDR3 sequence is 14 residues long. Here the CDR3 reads CASSVGRVVETQYF. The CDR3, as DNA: TGTGCCAGCAGTGTGGGCAGGGTGGTGGAGACCCAGTACTTC.